The rows below give T cell receptor beta chains drawn from one sample of a study of CD8 T cells in Susac syndrome. TCRdb processed the immunoSEQ multiplex PCR reads anew with MiXCR; each CDR3 protein has one entry. The table lists about 190,000 distinct CDR3 sequences, approximately 93% of them singletons. Sequenced input: CD4+ T cells from PBMCs. The receptors here all came from a human donor in good health. The CDR3 runs from the conserved cysteine through the conserved F or W. A D gene is named only where the DNA matches it firmly. Some rows have no size entry. The others give once, few or many, or a class for an expanded clone.

cdr3_length d_call j_call v_call clone_size cdr3_nt cdr3_aa
13 TRBD1 TRBJ1-1 TRBV29-1 NA TGCAGCGTCGCGGACAGGCGAAACACTGAAGCTTTCTTT CSVADRRNTEAFF
14 NA TRBJ1-1 TRBV12-3/TRBV12-4 NA TGTGCCACCGCGACGGGGGGCCGGGGCACTGAAGCTTTCTTT CATATGGRGTEAFF
14 NA TRBJ1-5 TRBV10-3 few TGTGCCATCAGTGAGTCGCAAGGCAATCAGCCCCAGCATTTT CAISESQGNQPQHF
18 TRBD2 TRBJ2-6 TRBV19 NA TGTGCCAGTAGTGCCCCCCTAGCGGGGGTGTCTGGGGCCAACGTCCTGACTTTC CASSAPLAGVSGANVLTF
15 NA TRBJ2-1 TRBV9 NA TGTGCCAGCAGCGGGGACACCCCGTCCTACAATGAGCAGTTCTTC CASSGDTPSYNEQFF
15 NA TRBJ1-1 TRBV2 NA TGTGCCAGCCCTGGGAAGGGAGGTCGTATCACTGAAGCTTTCTTT CASPGKGGRITEAFF
14 TRBD1 TRBJ1-2 TRBV13 NA TGTGCCAGCAGCTCGGGACAGGGGTTCTATGGCTACACCTTC CASSSGQGFYGYTF
14 NA TRBJ2-6 TRBV7-2 NA TGTGCCAGCAGCTTGGCCTGGGGGGCCAACGTCCTGACTTTC CASSLAWGANVLTF
17 TRBD1 TRBJ1-1 TRBV28 NA TGTGCCAGCAGTCTGCTAAGGGGGCTGTTCATGAACACTGAAGCTTTCTTT CASSLLRGLFMNTEAFF
17 TRBD1 TRBJ1-1 TRBV7-9 NA TGTGCCAGCAGCTTAGAGGGACAGCTCCCGATGAACACTGAAGCTTTCTTT CASSLEGQLPMNTEAFF
15 NA TRBJ2-3 TRBV5-1 NA TGCGCCAGCAGCTTGGGACCCTCTAGCACAGATACGCAGTATTTT CASSLGPSSTDTQYF
16 TRBD2 TRBJ2-1 TRBV2 NA TGTGCCAGCAGCTCCCGACTAGCGGGGCGAAACAATGAGCAGTTCTTC CASSSRLAGRNNEQFF
12 NA TRBJ2-1 TRBV27 NA TGTGCCAGCAGTTTAGGTTTCGGTGAGCAGTTCTTC CASSLGFGEQFF
15 TRBD2 TRBJ2-3 TRBV7-9 NA TGTGCCAGCAGCCCGACTAGCGGGGGCAGAGATACGCAGTATTTT CASSPTSGGRDTQYF
16 NA TRBJ2-3 TRBV4-3 NA TGCGCCAGCAGCCACCAGGACGGGTCGGGCACAGATACGCAGTATTTT CASSHQDGSGTDTQYF
14 NA TRBJ2-2 TRBV6-4 NA TGTGCCAGCAGTGTGGAGGAGGGTACCGGGGAGCTGTTTTTT CASSVEEGTGELFF
13 NA TRBJ1-5 TRBV20-1 NA TGCAGTGCCGAACCAGGGTACGGTCAGCCCCAGCATTTT CSAEPGYGQPQHF
13 NA TRBJ1-3 TRBV29-1 few TGCAGCGTTGTCGACCTCTCTGGAAACACCATATATTTT CSVVDLSGNTIYF
17 NA TRBJ1-5 TRBV18 NA TGTGCCAGCTCACAAGGGAGTGGGGAACAGAGCAATCAGCCCCAGCATTTT CASSQGSGEQSNQPQHF
15 TRBD1 TRBJ1-5 TRBV12-3/TRBV12-4 few TGTGCCAGCAGTCCGAGAGGGGGCGGCAATCAGCCCCAGCATTTT CASSPRGGGNQPQHF
13 NA TRBJ1-2 TRBV6-1 NA TGTGCCAGCAGTGAACGGGTTCTATATGGCTACACCTTC CASSERVLYGYTF
12 NA TRBJ2-5 TRBV20-1 once TGCAGTGCTAGACTCGGTCAAGAGACCCAGTACTTC CSARLGQETQYF
12 NA TRBJ1-2 TRBV7-2 NA TGTGCCAGCAGCTTAAATGGTGGTCGGGACACCTTC CASSLNGGRDTF